The 8 T cell receptor beta chains reported below all come from one sample, sequenced in a study of identifying expanded T cells in peripheral blood. The protocol was immunoSEQ multiplex PCR, while the TCRdb copy is restricted to in-frame clones and leaves out a portion. This table has tens of thousands of clones, almost 85% appearing once. Sequencing was done on a sample of blood. The receptor source for this set is a person aged 18 to 75 in good health.

In its sample, this clone was seen a few times. CDR3 DNA: TGTGCCATCAGTGTGGATCCTCAGATCCGGGAGACCCAGTACTTC. Protein sequence: CAISVDPQIRETQYF. The chain uses TRBV10-3 and TRBJ2-5, with D unclear. Germline CDR1 is ENHRY and CDR2 is SYGVKD. V dropped 4 bases and J dropped 5 bases, with 17 bases sitting between them. The CDR3 runs to 15 residues.

This clone was found a few times. DNA for the CDR3: TGTGCCAGCTCACCATCTACAGGGGATGGGGGAAACACCATATATTTT. Protein sequence: CASSPSTGDGGNTIYF. The V and J genes are TRBV18 and TRBJ1-3; 7 bases map to TRBD1. Germline loops: CDR1 KGHSH, CDR2 LQKENI. V lost 2 bases, J lost 4 bases, and 8 bases stayed unmatched. This CDR3 comprises 16 residues.

On this clone itself: Other DNA variants within this sample encode the same CDR3. The V call is TRBV19, the J call TRBJ1-5, with D tentatively TRBD1 (5 bases). The CDR3 spans 14 residues. Deletions cut 7 bases from V and 2 bases from J, with 12 bases between. Germline CDR1 and CDR2: LNHDA and SQIVND (reference sequence). CDR3 nucleotides: TGTGCCAGTAATAGGGGAGAGGGCAATCAGCCCCAGCATTTT. This sequence encodes CASNRGEGNQPQHF.

The J gene is TRBJ2-3, the V gene TRBV11-2; D possibly corresponds to TRBD1 (6 bases). The V gene lost 3 bases and the J gene lost 3 bases, with 13 bases spanning the gap. Germline V gives CDR1 SGHAT, CDR2 FQNNGV. There are 15 residues in the CDR3. CDR3 nucleotide sequence: TGTGCCAGCAGCTTTCAGGGGCCGTGGACAGATACGCAGTATTTT. Amino acid sequence: CASSFQGPWTDTQYF. Looking up the rest from reference TRBV11-2 and TRBJ2-3 gives the full variable domain: EAGVAQSPRYKIIEKRQSVAFWCNPISGHATLYWYQQILGQGPKLLIQFQNNGVVDDSQLPKDRFSAERLKGVDSTLKIQPAKLEDSAVYLCASSFQGPWTDTQYFGPGTRLTVL.

The chain carries TRBV29-1 and TRBJ1-4; D call uncertain. V was trimmed by 5 bases and J by 4 bases, leaving 5 bases between them. This CDR3 contains 11 residues. Germline loops: CDR1 SQVTM, CDR2 ANQGSEA. The CDR3 spells CSVYLNEKLFF. DNA of the CDR3: TGCAGCGTTTACCTTAATGAAAAACTGTTTTTT.

The count of this clone is one. The chain uses TRBV5-6 and TRBJ2-7; possible D gene TRBD2, 5 bases. Trimming removed 0 bases at V and 3 bases at J, with 13 bases between. This CDR3 contains 15 residues. Germline V gene lookup returns CDR1 SGHDT and CDR2 YYEEEE. CDR3 in amino acids: CASSLGLRGYYEQYF. In nucleotides, the CDR3 is TGTGCCAGCAGCTTGGGGCTTCGGGGATACTACGAGCAGTACTTC. Complete variable domain (other parts from reference TRBV5-6 and TRBJ2-7): DAGVTQSPTHLIKTRGQQVTLRCSPKSGHDTVSWYQQALGQGPQFIFQYYEEEERQRGNFPDRFSGHQFPNYSSELNVNALLLGDSALYLCASSLGLRGYYEQYFGPGTRLTVT.

The V and J genes are TRBV19 and TRBJ2-7; D might be TRBD1 (5 bases). The V and J ends lost 6 bases and 2 bases respectively, with 11 bases between them. The CDR3 covers 13 residues. Germline V gene sequence: CDR1 LNHDA, CDR2 SQIVND (reference sequence). CDR3 region: CASSQDNTYEQYF. CDR3 in DNA: TGTGCCAGTAGCCAGGACAACACCTACGAGCAGTACTTC.

The chain links TRBV25-1 to TRBJ1-6; D is possibly TRBD1 (5 bases). V lost 1 base and J 9 bases, leaving 16 bases between the germline ends. The CDR3 has 16 residues. Germline V lookup: CDR1 MGHDK, CDR2 SYGVNS. The CDR3 sequence: CASSESWGVGSSPLHF. CDR3 nucleotide sequence: TGTGCCAGCAGTGAATCGTGGGGCGTAGGTAGTTCACCCCTCCACTTT. Variable domain in full (rest from reference TRBV25-1 and TRBJ1-6): EADIYQTPRYLVIGTGKKITLECSQTMGHDKMYWYQQDPGMELHLIHYSYGVNSTEKGDLSSESTVSRIRTEHFPLTLESARPSHTSQYLCASSESWGVGSSPLHFGNGTRLTVT.